Listed here are 17 T cell receptor beta chains from one sample, sequenced in a study of cytomegalovirus exposure and HLA in healthy donors. Only in-frame clones appear in the TCRdb table, and some are missing; sequencing was by immunoSEQ multiplex PCR. The sample holds 50,000 to 65,000 clones; 90% to 97% are singletons and the top ten take more than 0.9%. Sequenced material: PBMCs. These receptors were obtained from a woman younger than 30 in good health and CMV-seronegative.

A few counts support this clone. The genes are TRBV19 and TRBJ2-5; 9 bases agree with TRBD2. This CDR3 spans 16 amino acids. Germline V gives CDR1 LNHDA, CDR2 SQIVND (reference sequence). V lost 1 base and J lost 5; bases outside the gene matches: 8. The CDR3 here is CASSIGAGGPGETQYF. DNA for the CDR3: TGTGCCAGTAGTATAGGTGCGGGAGGGCCCGGGGAGACCCAGTACTTC.

This clone was seen once. The chain couples TRBV10-2 to TRBJ1-5; no reliable D call. From germline, CDR1 is WSHSY and CDR2 SAAADI. This CDR3 has 14 residues. V gave up 8 bases and J gave up 0 bases, with 11 bases separating them. The CDR3: CASHPRASNQPQHF. The CDR3 DNA reads as TGCGCCAGCCATCCGAGGGCTAGCAATCAGCCCCAGCATTTT.

V usage is TRBV27 and J usage is TRBJ1-2; no reliable D call. V shed 6 bases and J shed 4 bases, with 9 bases lying between them. Germline CDR1 reads MNHEY; CDR2 reads SMNVEV (reference sequence). This CDR3 is built from 12 residues. The CDR3 reads CASSPSGYGYTF. The CDR3 nucleotides are TGTGCCAGCAGCCCGTCGGGCTATGGCTACACCTTC.

The V call is TRBV7-9, the J call TRBJ2-7, with D uncertain. The V end lost 1 base, the J end lost 6 bases, and 7 bases lay between the germline ends. This CDR3 is built from 12 residues. Germline V lookup: CDR1 SEHNR, CDR2 FQNEAQ (reference sequence). The CDR3 coding sequence is TGTGCCAGCAGCTTAGATGCGCTCGAGCAGTACTTC. This sequence encodes CASSLDALEQYF.

This chain uses TRBV30 with TRBJ1-2, with a possible D match to TRBD1 (5 bases). V was trimmed by 4 bases and J by 4 bases, leaving 16 bases between them. The length of the CDR3 is 14 residues. The V gene's germline CDR1 is GTSNPN and CDR2 SVGIG (reference sequence). As DNA, the CDR3 is TGTGCCTGGACCCCCCCAGGGAGGGTCTATGGCTACACCTTC. Amino acids: CAWTPPGRVYGYTF.

In regard to this clone: Relative to the germline gene, one junction end is altered; a read error may explain this. The chain recombines TRBV20-1 with TRBJ2-4; D remains unclear. The CDR3 runs to 11 residues. Germline CDR1 DFQATT, CDR2 SNEGSKA (reference sequence). The CDR3 region is CSAIAQNIQYF. CDR3 nucleotide sequence: TGCAGTGCTATAGCCCAAAACATTCAGTACTTC.

The V and J genes are TRBV14 and TRBJ2-5, with a possible D match to TRBD1 (8 bases). Looked up from germline, CDR1 is SGHDN and CDR2 is FVKESK. The CDR3 extends over 16 amino acids. Trimming removed 3 bases from V and 1 base from J, with 15 bases in between. The CDR3 sequence is CASSHYRGGIQETQYF. For the CDR3, the DNA is TGTGCCAGCAGCCATTACAGGGGGGGGATCCAAGAGACCCAGTACTTC.

The chain links TRBV28 to TRBJ1-2; a weak D match, TRBD1 (5 bases). The CDR3 has 13 residues. Germline V gene sequence: CDR1 MDHEN, CDR2 SYDVKM. Trimming shortened V by 7 bases and J by 2 bases, and 11 bases separated the two germline ends. This CDR3 is CASTIGGNYGYTF. The DNA for the CDR3 is TGTGCCAGCACCATCGGGGGGAACTATGGCTACACCTTC.

The V gene is TRBV28, the J gene TRBJ2-6, with a weak D call TRBD2 (5 bases). The CDR3 totals 15 residues. Between the trimmed V and J ends, which lost 7 bases and 4 bases, there was a span of 14 bases. From germline, CDR1 is MDHEN and CDR2 SYDVKM. The CDR3 here is CASTPEGDGANVLTF. The CDR3 region has the DNA TGTGCCAGCACCCCCGAGGGTGACGGGGCCAACGTCCTGACTTTC.

This chain joins TRBV7-9 and TRBJ1-1; perhaps TRBD1 as D (5 bases). Trimming shortened V by 5 bases and J by 4 bases, and 17 bases separated the two germline ends. Germline V gene sequence: CDR1 SEHNR, CDR2 FQNEAQ (reference sequence). This CDR3 region has 15 residues. CDR3 sequence: CASSRNTGRFTEAFF. Written as DNA, the CDR3 is TGTGCCAGCAGCAGAAACACAGGCCGTTTCACTGAAGCTTTCTTT.

The chain combines TRBV5-8 with TRBJ1-5; 7 nucleotides align to TRBD1. The length of the CDR3 is 13 residues. V dropped 4 bases and J dropped 7; count of bases not matched to a gene: 5. CDR1 SGHTS and CDR2 YDEGEE come from the germline V gene. The CDR3 here is CASSQTQGQPQHF. The CDR3 coding sequence is TGTGCCAGCAGCCAGACACAGGGGCAGCCCCAGCATTTT.

The CDR3 bases are TGTGCCAGCAGCTGGGGGGGGGCTGAAGCTTTCTTT. Protein sequence: CASSWGGAEAFF. This chain uses TRBV5-6 with TRBJ1-1; perhaps TRBD1 as D (5 bases). Per germline, CDR1 SGHDT and CDR2 YYEEEE. V was trimmed by 3 bases and J by 6 bases, leaving 9 bases between them. CDR3 size: 12 residues.

V is TRBV28 and J is TRBJ2-7, with TRBD2 matching 8 bases. CDR1 is MDHEN and CDR2 is SYDVKM in the germline V gene. With 3 bases clipped from V and 3 bases from J, the junction kept 10 bases outside the gene matches. The CDR3 totals 16 residues. The CDR3 coding sequence is TGTGCCAGCAGTTTGGATCCCGGGGGGGCCAGCTACGAGCAGTACTTC. As protein: CASSLDPGGASYEQYF.

The chain links TRBV2 to TRBJ2-7; 7 bases fit TRBD1. The CDR3 length is 14 residues. CDR1 and CDR2 (germline): SNHLY, FYNNEI. With 6 bases clipped from V and 2 bases from J, the junction kept 7 bases outside the gene matches. CDR3 sequence reads: CASSPPQGTYEQYF. DNA of the CDR3: TGTGCCAGCAGCCCTCCACAGGGGACCTACGAGCAGTACTTC.

This clone was seen only a few times. The chain combines TRBV6-4 with TRBJ2-3, with TRBD2 matching over 11 bases. CDR3 length equals 16 residues. V lost 2 bases and J lost 3; bases outside the gene matches: 4. The germline V gene has CDR1 MRHNA and CDR2 SNTAGT. The CDR3 spells CASSDRASGGTDTQYF. The CDR3 DNA is TGTGCCAGCAGTGACCGGGCTAGCGGGGGGACAGATACGCAGTATTTT.

CDR3 sequence (DNA): TGTGCCAGCTCACCCCAAGTCCAAACGGGGGAAAAACTGTTTTTT. This sequence encodes CASSPQVQTGEKLFF. The chain combines TRBV18 with TRBJ1-4; unclear D gene. V was trimmed by 3 bases and J by 8 bases, leaving 16 bases between them. The CDR3 is made up of 15 amino acids. Looked up from germline, CDR1 is KGHSH and CDR2 is LQKENI.

This clone was recorded only once. The genes are TRBV4-3 and TRBJ1-1; D possibly corresponds to TRBD1 (5 bases). The V end was cut by 7 bases, the J end by 5 bases, with 14 bases between. CDR1 is LGHNA, CDR2 YSLEER, per germline. This CDR3 has 13 amino acids. The CDR3 DNA reads TGCGCCAGCACCAAACGTGGGGGGACTGAAGCTTTCTTT. This sequence encodes CASTKRGGTEAFF.